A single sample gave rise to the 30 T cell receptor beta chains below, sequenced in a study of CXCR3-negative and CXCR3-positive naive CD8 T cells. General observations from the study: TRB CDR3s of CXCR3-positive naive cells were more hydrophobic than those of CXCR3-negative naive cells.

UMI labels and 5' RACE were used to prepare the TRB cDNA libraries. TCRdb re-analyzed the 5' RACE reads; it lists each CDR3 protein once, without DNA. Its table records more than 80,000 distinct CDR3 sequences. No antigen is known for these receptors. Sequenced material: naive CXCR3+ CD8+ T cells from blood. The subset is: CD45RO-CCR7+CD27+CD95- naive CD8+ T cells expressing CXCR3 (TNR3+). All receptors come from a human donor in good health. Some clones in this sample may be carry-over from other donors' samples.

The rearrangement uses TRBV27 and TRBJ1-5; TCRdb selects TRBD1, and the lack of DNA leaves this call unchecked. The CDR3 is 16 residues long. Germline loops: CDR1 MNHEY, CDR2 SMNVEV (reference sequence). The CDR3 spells CASRRDRGEYNQPQHF.

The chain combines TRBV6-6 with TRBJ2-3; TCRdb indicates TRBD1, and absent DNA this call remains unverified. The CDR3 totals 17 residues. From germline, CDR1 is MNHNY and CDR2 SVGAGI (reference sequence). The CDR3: CASSAGQVRPSTDTQYF.

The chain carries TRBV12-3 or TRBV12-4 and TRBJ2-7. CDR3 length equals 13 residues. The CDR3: CASSPDGSYEQYF.

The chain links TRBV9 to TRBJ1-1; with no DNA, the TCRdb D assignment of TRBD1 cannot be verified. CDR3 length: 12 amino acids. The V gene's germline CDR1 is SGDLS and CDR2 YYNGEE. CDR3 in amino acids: CASSVGGAEAFF.

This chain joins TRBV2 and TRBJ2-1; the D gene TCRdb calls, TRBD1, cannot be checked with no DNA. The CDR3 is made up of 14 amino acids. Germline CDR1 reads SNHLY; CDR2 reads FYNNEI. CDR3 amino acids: CASSATGGYNEQFF.

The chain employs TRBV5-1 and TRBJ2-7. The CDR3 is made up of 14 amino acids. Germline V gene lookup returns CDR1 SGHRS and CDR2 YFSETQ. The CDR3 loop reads CASSLVDGGYEQYF.

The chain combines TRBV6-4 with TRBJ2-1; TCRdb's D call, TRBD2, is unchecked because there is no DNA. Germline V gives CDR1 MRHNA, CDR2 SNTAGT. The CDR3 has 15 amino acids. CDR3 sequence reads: CASSTAGGGDDEQFF.

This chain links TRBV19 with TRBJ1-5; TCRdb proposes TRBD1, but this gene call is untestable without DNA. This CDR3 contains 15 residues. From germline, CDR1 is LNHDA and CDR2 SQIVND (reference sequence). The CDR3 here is CASSIGPGSNQPQHF.

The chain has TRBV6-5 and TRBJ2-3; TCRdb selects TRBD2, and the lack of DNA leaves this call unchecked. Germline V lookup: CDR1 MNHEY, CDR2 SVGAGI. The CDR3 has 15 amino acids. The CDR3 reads CASSLTGPGTDTQYF.

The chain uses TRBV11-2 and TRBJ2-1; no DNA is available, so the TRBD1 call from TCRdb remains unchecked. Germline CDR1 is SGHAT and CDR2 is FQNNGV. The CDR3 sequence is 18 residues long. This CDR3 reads CASSPQGWERGLLGEQFF. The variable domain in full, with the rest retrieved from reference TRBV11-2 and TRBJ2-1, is EAGVAQSPRYKIIEKRQSVAFWCNPISGHATLYWYQQILGQGPKLLIQFQNNGVVDDSQLPKDRFSAERLKGVDSTLKIQPAKLEDSAVYLCASSPQGWERGLLGEQFFGPGTRLTVL.

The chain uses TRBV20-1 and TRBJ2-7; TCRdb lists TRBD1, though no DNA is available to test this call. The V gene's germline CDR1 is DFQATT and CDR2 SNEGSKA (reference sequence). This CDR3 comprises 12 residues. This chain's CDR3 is CSALGTNYEQYF.

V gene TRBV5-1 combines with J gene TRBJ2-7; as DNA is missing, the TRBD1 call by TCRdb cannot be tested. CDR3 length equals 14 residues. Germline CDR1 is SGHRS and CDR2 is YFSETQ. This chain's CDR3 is CASSLGWDRYEQYF.

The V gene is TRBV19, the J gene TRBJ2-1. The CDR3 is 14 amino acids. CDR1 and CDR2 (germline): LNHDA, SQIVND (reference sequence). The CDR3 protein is CASSSTDTYNEQFF.

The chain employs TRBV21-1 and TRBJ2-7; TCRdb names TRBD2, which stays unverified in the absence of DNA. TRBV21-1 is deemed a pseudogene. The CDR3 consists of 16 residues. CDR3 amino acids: CASSKGTSGTTYEQYF.

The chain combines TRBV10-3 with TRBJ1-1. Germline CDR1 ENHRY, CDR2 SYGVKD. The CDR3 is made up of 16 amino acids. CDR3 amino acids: CAISEVWSSGNTEAFF.

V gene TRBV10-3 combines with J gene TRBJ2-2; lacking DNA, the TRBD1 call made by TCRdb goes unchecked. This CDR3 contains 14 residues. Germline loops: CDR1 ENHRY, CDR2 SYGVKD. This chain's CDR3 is CAILQQGGTGELFF.

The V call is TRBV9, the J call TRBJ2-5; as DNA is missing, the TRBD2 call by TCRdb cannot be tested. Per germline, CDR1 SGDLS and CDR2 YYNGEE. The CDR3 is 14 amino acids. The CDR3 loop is CASSVEGSVETQYF.

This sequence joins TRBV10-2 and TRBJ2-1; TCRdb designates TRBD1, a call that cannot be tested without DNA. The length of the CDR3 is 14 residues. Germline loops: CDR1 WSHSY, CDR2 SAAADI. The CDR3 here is CASSESLVPNEQFF.

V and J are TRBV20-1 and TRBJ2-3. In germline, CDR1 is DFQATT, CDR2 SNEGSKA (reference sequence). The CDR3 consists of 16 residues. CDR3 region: CSARDRERVSTDTQYF.

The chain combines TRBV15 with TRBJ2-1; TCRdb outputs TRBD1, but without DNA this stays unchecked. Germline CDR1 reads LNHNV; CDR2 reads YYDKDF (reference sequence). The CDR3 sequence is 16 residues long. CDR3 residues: CATTPWVGDGYNEQFF.

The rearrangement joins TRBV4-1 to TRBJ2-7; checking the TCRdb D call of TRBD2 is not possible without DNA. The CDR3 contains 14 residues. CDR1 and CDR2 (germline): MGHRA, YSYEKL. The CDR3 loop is CASSPGLAVYEQYF.

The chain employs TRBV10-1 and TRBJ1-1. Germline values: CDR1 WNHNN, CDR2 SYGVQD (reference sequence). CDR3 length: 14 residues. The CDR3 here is CASSESKEDTEAFF.

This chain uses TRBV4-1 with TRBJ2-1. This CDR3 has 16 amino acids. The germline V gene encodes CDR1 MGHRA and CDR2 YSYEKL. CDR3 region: CASSQGFGSSYNEQFF.

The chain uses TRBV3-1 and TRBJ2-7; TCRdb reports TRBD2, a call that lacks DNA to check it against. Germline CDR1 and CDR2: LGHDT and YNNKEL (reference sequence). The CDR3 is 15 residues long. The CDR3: CASSPGLAEVYEQYF.

The CDR3 is CASIPSPTDTQYF. This rearrangement joins TRBV7-2 to TRBJ2-3; TCRdb outputs TRBD2, but without DNA this stays unchecked. The CDR3 runs 13 residues. CDR1 and CDR2 (germline): SGHTA, FQGNSA.

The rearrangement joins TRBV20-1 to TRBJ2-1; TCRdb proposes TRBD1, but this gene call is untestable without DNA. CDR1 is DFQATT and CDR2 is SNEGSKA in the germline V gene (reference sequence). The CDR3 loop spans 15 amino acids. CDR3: CSARAHISGVGEQFF.

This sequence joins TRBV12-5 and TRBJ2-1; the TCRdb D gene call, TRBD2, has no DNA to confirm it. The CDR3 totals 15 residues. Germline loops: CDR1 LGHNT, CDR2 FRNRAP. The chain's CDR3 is CASGSLGGEVGEQFF.

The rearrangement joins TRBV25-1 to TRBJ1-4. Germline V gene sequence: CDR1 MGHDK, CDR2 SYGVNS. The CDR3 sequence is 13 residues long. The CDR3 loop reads CASRLAAAEKLFF.

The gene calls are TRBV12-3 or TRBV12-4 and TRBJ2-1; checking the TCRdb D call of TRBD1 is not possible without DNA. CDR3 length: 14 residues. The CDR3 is CASTDRSSPNEQFF.

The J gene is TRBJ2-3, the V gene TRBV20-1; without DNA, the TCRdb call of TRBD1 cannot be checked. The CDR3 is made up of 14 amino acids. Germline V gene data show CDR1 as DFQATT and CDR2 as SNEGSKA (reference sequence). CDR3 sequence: CSAGGGYGDDTQYF.